Sequencing of this T cell receptor beta chain was carried out in a study of identical twins. Points on this clonotype: It may be a read error: a sequence one base away is much more abundant.

The cDNA had a unique molecular identifier and a template-switch universal primer site. TCRdb re-called the 5' RACE reads through MiXCR, storing one row per CDR3 protein. The repertoire holds about 700,000 distinct CDR3 sequences, with 5.5% to 6.5% as singletons. The source of this sequence is a man younger than 35 in good health. Material for sequencing was naive T cells sorted from blood.

CDR3 in amino acids: CASGAGGTCNEQFF. CDR3 sequence (DNA): TGTGCCTCCGGGGCGGGAGGGACCTGCAATGAGCAGTTCTTC. The chain combines TRBV12-3 or TRBV12-4 with TRBJ2-1, with 9 bases lining up with TRBD2. The CDR3 extends over 14 amino acids. J was trimmed by 6 bases and V by 11 bases; bases with no gene match: 11.